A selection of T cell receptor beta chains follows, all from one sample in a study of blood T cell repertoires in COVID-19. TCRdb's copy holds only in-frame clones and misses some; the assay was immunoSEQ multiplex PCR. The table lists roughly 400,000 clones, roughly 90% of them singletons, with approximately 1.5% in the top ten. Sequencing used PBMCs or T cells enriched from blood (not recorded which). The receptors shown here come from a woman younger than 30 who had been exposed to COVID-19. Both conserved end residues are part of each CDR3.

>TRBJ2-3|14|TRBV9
CASSASGRTDTQYF
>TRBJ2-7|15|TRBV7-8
CASSLPPAGLHEQYF
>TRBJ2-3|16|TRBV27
CASSLRTGDLTDTQYF
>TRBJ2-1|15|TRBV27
CASSPRTVRDNEQFF
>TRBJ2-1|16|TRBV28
CASTQLGQGWYNEQFF
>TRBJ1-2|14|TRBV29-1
CSVAPSTGAYGYTF
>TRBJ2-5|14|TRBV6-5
CASRQGLAGETQYF
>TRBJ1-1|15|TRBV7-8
CASSPQGAFGTEAFF
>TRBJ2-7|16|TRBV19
CASSVTGTGSTYEQYF
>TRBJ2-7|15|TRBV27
CASSLFRRGGHEQYF
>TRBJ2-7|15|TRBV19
CASSNRQAMNYEQYF
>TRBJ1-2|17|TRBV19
CASSIENTGLINYGYTF
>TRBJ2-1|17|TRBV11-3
CASSLGWRGGHGNEQFF
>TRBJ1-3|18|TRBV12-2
CASRLASDRGRLRNTIYF
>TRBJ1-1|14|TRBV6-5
CASSRDSVNTEAFF
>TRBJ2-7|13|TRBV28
CASSLQRPYEQYF
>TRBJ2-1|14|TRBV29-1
CSVGATGSYNEQFF
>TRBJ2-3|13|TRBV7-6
CASSLVSGDTQYF
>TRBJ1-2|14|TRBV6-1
CASSDVPGGYGYTF
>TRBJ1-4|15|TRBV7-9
CASSRGQGGDEKLFF
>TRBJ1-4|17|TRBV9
CASSVGRGRTTNEKLFF
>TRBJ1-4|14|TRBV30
CAWSSWGAEEKLFF
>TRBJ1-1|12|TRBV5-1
CASRLRDTEAFF
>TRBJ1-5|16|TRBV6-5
CASSYSAGVGNQPQHF
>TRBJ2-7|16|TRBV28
CASSLAHGKLDYEQYF
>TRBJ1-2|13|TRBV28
CASIPRGQGGYTF
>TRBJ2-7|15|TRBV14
CASSQVAGVTYEQYF
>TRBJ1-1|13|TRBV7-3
CASSLAGKTEAFF
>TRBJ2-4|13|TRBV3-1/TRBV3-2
CASSQAGANIQYF